Following are 29 T cell receptor beta chains from one sample sequenced in a study of neurological immune-mediated disorders. MiXCR, applied by TCRdb to the 5' RACE reads, yields one record per CDR3 protein. The sample includes about 33,000 distinct CDR3 sequences, 1.5% of them seen just once. Specimen: PBMCs. All receptors come from a woman aged 25 to 39 with multiple sclerosis.

This clonotype occurred many times. This chain joins TRBV9 and TRBJ2-7; D remains unclear. V lost 0 bases to trimming and J lost 1 base, with 11 bases between them. Germline V CDR1 and CDR2: SGDLS, YYNGEE. This CDR3 region has 15 residues. This chain's CDR3 is CASSVAPTESYEQYF. The CDR3, as DNA: TGTGCCAGCAGCGTAGCCCCCACAGAATCCTACGAGCAGTACTTC.

This clonotype showed up many times. The chain recombines TRBV5-1 with TRBJ2-7; maybe TRBD1 (5 bases). From germline, CDR1 is SGHRS and CDR2 YFSETQ. The CDR3 totals 15 residues. V shed 0 bases and J shed 2 bases, with 12 bases lying between them. The CDR3 nucleotides are TGCGCCAGCAGCTTGGAAGGGGTCCAGACCTACGAGCAGTACTTC. Protein sequence: CASSLEGVQTYEQYF.

This clonotype was observed many times. CDR3 in DNA: TGCGCCAGCGGGGACTCTCCCATGGATACGCAGTATTTT. Its translation: CASGDSPMDTQYF. The chain joins TRBV5-1 to TRBJ2-3; weak D call: TRBD2 (6 bases). This CDR3 contains 13 residues. V was pared by 7 bases and J by 6 bases, with 15 bases between. In germline, CDR1 is SGHRS, CDR2 YFSETQ.

This clonotype was seen many times. This chain joins TRBV27 and TRBJ2-3; TRBD2 matches at 8 bases. CDR3 length: 16 amino acids. Unmatched junction bases numbered 6, after V lost 3 bases and J lost 1 base. CDR1 MNHEY and CDR2 SMNVEV come from the germline V gene (reference sequence). Here the CDR3 reads CASSFLRGAGTDTQYF. As DNA, the CDR3 is TGTGCCAGCAGTTTCCTGCGGGGGGCGGGCACAGATACGCAGTATTTT.

With respect to this clonotype: A read error may account for a junction end that differs from germline. This chain links TRBV27 with TRBJ1-6; D unclear. The CDR3 extends over 12 amino acids. Germline V CDR1 and CDR2: MNHEY, SMNVEV (reference sequence). The CDR3 nucleotides are TGTGCCAGCAGTTTAGTAAATTCAACCCTCAACTTT. Translation gives CASSLVNSTLNF.

Many counts were recorded for this clonotype. The V and J genes are TRBV20-1 and TRBJ1-2, with D hard to call. V was clipped by 5 bases and J by 8 bases, with 15 bases between them. The CDR3 runs to 12 residues. Germline loops: CDR1 DFQATT, CDR2 SNEGSKA (reference sequence). The CDR3 DNA reads TGCAGTGCTCCCCATCCAGAGAACGGCTACACCTTC. Residues: CSAPHPENGYTF.

This clonotype was recorded at least ten times. The chain couples TRBV20-1 to TRBJ1-2; D is unresolved. The CDR3 loop spans 12 amino acids. The V end lost 7 bases, the J end lost 0 bases, and 9 bases lay between the germline ends. Germline assignment: CDR1 DFQATT and CDR2 SNEGSKA (reference sequence). The CDR3 bases are TGCAGTGGGGCGTCCGCTAACTATGGCTACACCTTC. The encoded protein is CSGASANYGYTF.

At least ten counts were recorded for this clonotype. This chain links TRBV9 with TRBJ2-7; D uncertain. The germline CDR1 and CDR2 sequences are SGDLS and YYNGEE. Trimming shortened V by 4 bases and J by 7 bases, and 24 bases separated the two germline ends. The CDR3 runs to 16 residues. The CDR3 protein is CASSTPNRALLGEQYF. The CDR3 nucleotides are TGTGCCAGCAGCACCCCTAATCGGGCGCTTTTGGGGGAGCAGTACTTC.

This clonotype came up many times. The CDR3 is CASSRTGGESYGYTF. CDR3 nucleotides: TGCGCCAGCAGCCGGACAGGGGGCGAAAGCTATGGCTACACCTTC. The chain recombines TRBV5-1 with TRBJ1-2, with 11 bases fitting TRBD1. The CDR3 contains 15 residues. Germline V gives CDR1 SGHRS, CDR2 YFSETQ. The ends lost 4 bases at V and 4 bases at J; junction bases unmatched: 6.

This clonotype was counted ten times or more. The chain uses TRBV7-3 and TRBJ2-7; TRBD2 aligns across 11 bases. Losses at the gene ends were 5 bases for V and 6 bases for J; bases not matched to a gene: 9. CDR3 length: 15 amino acids. Germline assignment: CDR1 SGHTA and CDR2 FQGTGA. The CDR3 DNA reads TGTGCCAGCAGCCCCCGCGCGGGACTAGCGGCCGAGCAGTACTTC. It yields the protein CASSPRAGLAAEQYF.

This clonotype showed up many times. The gene calls are TRBV12-3 or TRBV12-4 and TRBJ2-1; D uncertain. Deletions cut 7 bases from V and 9 bases from J, with 10 bases between. The CDR3 runs 11 residues. CDR3 in amino acids: CASTGGREQFF. The CDR3, as DNA: TGTGCCAGCACTGGCGGACGTGAGCAGTTCTTC.

This clonotype was recorded at least ten times. The chain couples TRBV7-2 to TRBJ2-5, with no clear D. The CDR3 has 13 residues. The V end was cut by 0 bases, the J end by 3 bases, with 5 bases between. From germline, CDR1 is SGHTA and CDR2 FQGNSA. The CDR3 nucleotides are TGTGCCAGCAGCTTAGCGCCCAAAGAGACCCAGTACTTC. Translated: CASSLAPKETQYF.

This clonotype was observed many times. V gene TRBV7-2 combines with J gene TRBJ1-6; 10 nucleotides line up with TRBD1. CDR1 and CDR2 (germline): SGHTA, FQGNSA. Losses at the gene ends were 5 bases for V and 9 bases for J; bases not matched to a gene: 7. The CDR3 contains 15 residues. The CDR3 reads CASSLMTGGVSPLHF. CDR3 in DNA: TGTGCCAGCAGCCTGATGACAGGGGGCGTTTCACCCCTCCACTTT.

This clonotype was counted many times. V is TRBV12-3 or TRBV12-4 and J is TRBJ2-1; a weak D match, TRBD1 (6 bases). This CDR3 has 15 amino acids. The V and J ends lost 1 base and 9 bases respectively, with 16 bases between them. CDR3 DNA: TGTGCCAGCAGTTTAGGGTCAGGGGAAGGTGGTGAGCAGTTCTTC. This sequence encodes CASSLGSGEGGEQFF.

This clonotype has at least ten counts. The genes are TRBV6-2 or TRBV6-3 and TRBJ1-1; D is perhaps TRBD1 (6 bases). The germline CDR1 and CDR2 sequences are MNHEY and SVGEGT. V dropped 5 bases and J dropped 4 bases, with 17 bases sitting between them. The CDR3 extends over 15 amino acids. CDR3 sequence: CASSRQQGFATEAFF. The CDR3 DNA is TGTGCCAGCAGTAGACAACAGGGTTTTGCCACTGAAGCTTTCTTT.

This clonotype was recorded at least ten times. V is TRBV20-1 and J is TRBJ2-4, with a possible D match to TRBD1 (5 bases). This CDR3 contains 11 residues. Per the germline V gene, CDR1 is DFQATT and CDR2 is SNEGSKA (reference sequence). V was pared by 6 bases and J by 13 bases, with 16 bases between. The CDR3 DNA follows: TGCAGTGCCAACGAACGTCCAGGGCAGTACTTC. Its protein product is CSANERPGQYF.

In this sample, this clonotype turned up many times. The chain recombines TRBV10-3 with TRBJ1-2; D is unclear. Germline V CDR1 and CDR2: ENHRY, SYGVKD. V dropped 3 bases and J dropped 10 bases, with 12 bases sitting between them. This CDR3 is built from 12 residues. CDR3 in DNA: TGTGCCATCAGTGACTTAGGCCGCTCCTACACCTTC. This gives the protein CAISDLGRSYTF.

This clonotype was detected many times. The rearrangement uses TRBV3-1 and TRBJ1-4; D remains ambiguous. Germline V gives CDR1 LGHDT, CDR2 YNNKEL (reference sequence). The CDR3 has 16 amino acids. V shed 4 bases and J shed 4 bases, with 16 bases lying between them. Written as DNA, the CDR3 is TGTGCCAGCAGCCCCGTCGCGGGGTCCGGTAATGAAAAACTGTTTTTT. Translation gives CASSPVAGSGNEKLFF.

This clonotype was detected only a few times. The CDR3 sequence is CASRNSGLPYNEQFF. CDR3 sequence (DNA): TGTGCCAGCAGGAATAGCGGGCTTCCCTACAATGAGCAGTTCTTC. The genes are TRBV6-2 or TRBV6-3 and TRBJ2-1; 7 nucleotides line up with TRBD2. The CDR3 totals 15 residues. Germline CDR1 reads MNHEY; CDR2 reads SVGEGT. V gave up 6 bases and J gave up 2 bases; unmatched junction bases: 7.

The table lists this clonotype with many counts. J is TRBJ2-7 and V is TRBV6-2 or TRBV6-3; unclear D gene. The V and J ends lost 6 bases and 5 bases respectively, with 14 bases between them. Per the germline V gene, CDR1 is MNHEY and CDR2 is SVGEGT. There are 13 residues in the CDR3. The CDR3 DNA is TGTGCCAGCAGGGCCCTCGCGGACGACGAGCAGTACTTC. As protein: CASRALADDEQYF.

This clonotype was seen repeatedly, ten times or more. The rearrangement uses TRBV5-1 and TRBJ2-3; D unclear. The CDR3 is 14 residues long. Trimming left V 3 bases short and J 5 bases short, with 13 bases between. The germline V gene encodes CDR1 SGHRS and CDR2 YFSETQ. The CDR3 sequence is CASSSIGSGDTQYF. The CDR3 DNA follows: TGCGCCAGCAGCTCTATAGGTTCAGGAGATACGCAGTATTTT.

This clonotype has a count of ten or more. This sequence joins TRBV5-1 and TRBJ1-1, with a tentative D call TRBD1 (5 bases). Trimming cost V 2 bases and J 1 base, with 6 bases left between them. CDR3 length: 13 amino acids. From germline, CDR1 is SGHRS and CDR2 YFSETQ. This chain's CDR3 is CASSFGGNTEAFF. The CDR3 DNA reads TGCGCCAGCAGCTTTGGGGGGAACACTGAAGCTTTCTTT.

This clonotype was seen at least ten times. The V gene is TRBV4-1, the J gene TRBJ2-5, with TRBD2 identical over 14 bases. Germline CDR1 reads MGHRA; CDR2 reads YSYEKL. The trim removed 3 bases at V and 5 bases at J, leaving 5 bases unmatched. CDR3 length: 16 amino acids. Here the CDR3 reads CASSQTSGGAVETQYF. CDR3 bases: TGCGCCAGCAGCCAGACTAGCGGGGGGGCCGTGGAGACCCAGTACTTC.

This clonotype was seen at least ten times. This chain links TRBV24-1 with TRBJ2-1; 9 nucleotides align to TRBD2. The CDR3 loop spans 16 amino acids. CDR1 is KGHDR and CDR2 is SFDVKD in the germline V gene. The V gene end was trimmed by 5 bases and the J gene end by 8 bases; junction bases not matched to a gene: 12. CDR3 nucleotides: TGTGCCACCAGTGGCCGGCTAGCGGGGCCTAGGGATGAGCAGTTCTTC. Translation gives CATSGRLAGPRDEQFF.

This clonotype came up many times. The V call is TRBV3-1, the J call TRBJ1-3; D unclear. The CDR3 loop spans 14 amino acids. Per germline, CDR1 LGHDT and CDR2 YNNKEL (reference sequence). Trimming took off 4 bases at V and 0 bases at J, with 7 bases between the two ends. The CDR3 DNA sequence: TGTGCCAGCAGCCTACGGGACTCTGGAAACACCATATATTTT. Amino acid sequence: CASSLRDSGNTIYF.

This clonotype showed up many times. CDR3 sequence: CASRPLVPEQFF. The CDR3, as DNA: TGTGCCAGCAGGCCACTAGTTCCTGAGCAGTTCTTC. This chain joins TRBV2 and TRBJ2-1; the D gene is possibly TRBD2 (5 bases). The CDR3 runs to 12 residues. From germline, CDR1 is SNHLY and CDR2 FYNNEI. The V and J ends lost 6 bases and 9 bases respectively, with 12 bases between them. The variable domain in full, with the rest retrieved from reference TRBV2 and TRBJ2-1, is EPEVTQTPSHQVTQMGQEVILRCVPISNHLYFYWYRQILGQKVEFLVSFYNNEISEKSEIFDDQFSVERPDGSNFTLKIRSTKLEDSAMYFCASRPLVPEQFFGPGTRLTVL.

V and J are TRBV12-3 or TRBV12-4 and TRBJ1-4, with 8 positions matching TRBD1. With 5 bases clipped from V and 3 bases from J, the junction kept 11 bases outside the gene matches. The CDR3 covers 17 residues. DNA of the CDR3: TGTGCCAGCAGTATCTGGACAGGGTACACTTCTAATGAAAAACTGTTTTTT. Amino acid sequence: CASSIWTGYTSNEKLFF.

This clonotype was picked up many times. The gene calls are TRBV11-2 and TRBJ2-4; no reliable D call. This CDR3 contains 17 residues. Germline-derived CDR1 and CDR2 are SGHAT and FQNNGV. The germline V and J ends were trimmed by 1 base and 0 bases, with 13 bases remaining between them. The CDR3 loop reads CASSLVDRARAKNIQYF. The CDR3 nucleotides read TGTGCCAGCAGCTTAGTGGATCGGGCACGAGCCAAAAACATTCAGTACTTC.

This clonotype was seen repeatedly, ten times or more. This chain links TRBV4-3 with TRBJ1-1; TRBD1 agrees at 8 bases. V shed 0 bases, J shed 2 bases, and the junction held 5 bases outside the gene matches. This CDR3 is built from 16 residues. Germline V gene sequence: CDR1 LGHNA, CDR2 YSLEER. The CDR3 region has the DNA TGCGCCAGCAGCCAAGATCCCCAGGGGGCAAACACTGAAGCTTTCTTT. Protein: CASSQDPQGANTEAFF.